The table lists the clone carrying this T cell receptor beta chain with a few counts. The sample belongs to a study of blood T cell repertoires in COVID-19. Study background: Acute-phase and convalescent COVID-19 samples originated in the United States, Italy and Spain. The analysed material was cDNA or gDNA that came from T cells, B-cell-depleted T cells, or PBMCs.

The CDR3 spans 16 residues. Trimming cost V 5 bases and J 5 bases, with 18 bases left between them. Germline V gives CDR1 LNHDA, CDR2 SQIVND (reference sequence). Sequencing used immunoSEQ multiplex PCR; TCRdb keeps in-frame clones, though not all of them. The sample yields over 120,000 clones, about 79% seen once. This TCR was sampled from a man in his sixties with active or convalescent COVID-19. The sequencing input was peripheral blood. V and J are TRBV19 and TRBJ1-4; D gene uncertain. The CDR3 loop is CASSLFSGLGNEKLFF. Written as DNA, the CDR3 is TGTGCCAGTAGTCTCTTCTCCGGACTAGGCAATGAAAAACTGTTTTTT.